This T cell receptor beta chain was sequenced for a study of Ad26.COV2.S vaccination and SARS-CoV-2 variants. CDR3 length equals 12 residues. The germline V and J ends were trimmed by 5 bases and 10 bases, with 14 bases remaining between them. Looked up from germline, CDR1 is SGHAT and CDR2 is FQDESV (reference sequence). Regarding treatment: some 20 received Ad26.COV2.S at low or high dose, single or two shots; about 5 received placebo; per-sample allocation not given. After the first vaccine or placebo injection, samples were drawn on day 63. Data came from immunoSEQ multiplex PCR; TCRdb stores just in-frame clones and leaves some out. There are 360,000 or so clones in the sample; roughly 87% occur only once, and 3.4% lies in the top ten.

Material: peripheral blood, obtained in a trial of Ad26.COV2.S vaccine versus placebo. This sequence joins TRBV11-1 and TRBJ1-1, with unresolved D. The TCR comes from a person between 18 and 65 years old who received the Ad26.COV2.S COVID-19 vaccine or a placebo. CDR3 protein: CASSEGGFGAFF. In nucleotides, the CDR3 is TGTGCCAGCAGCGAAGGTGGGTTTGGAGCTTTCTTT. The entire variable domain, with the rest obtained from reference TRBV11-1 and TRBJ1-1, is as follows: EAEVAQSPRYKITEKSQAVAFWCDPISGHATLYWYRQILGQGPELLVQFQDESVVDDSQLPKDRFSAERLKGVDSTLKIQPAELGDSAMYLCASSEGGFGAFFGQGTRLTVV.